This TCR beta chain was found in a study of graft-versus-host responses after intestinal transplantation. Study background: As for transplant type, recipients had multivisceral, liver-intestinal, or isolated intestinal grafts.

The data were produced by immunoSEQ multiplex PCR, yet TCRdb's version contains in-frame clones alone and is incomplete. The data contain about 84,000 clones, 80% to 95% of them singletons. Regarding this clone: The antigen is not known.

CDR3 length: 13 residues. V trimming: 4 bases; J trimming: 5 bases; junction bases outside the gene matches: 5. Germline V gene data show CDR1 as SGHNT and CDR2 as YYREEE (reference sequence). Study-wide results and caveats: Individuals who had graft-donor T cell macrochimerism had allografts that showed high graft-versus-host to host-versus-graft clonal ratios. GvH clones were found in recipient marrow; some appeared first in ileum or blood.

The sequence derives from a human donor who was the organ donor for an intestinal transplant. The V gene is TRBV5-4, the J gene TRBJ2-5, with TRBD2 matching over 7 bases. The source material was unstimulated CD4+ T cells sorted from spleen or lymph node cells, sampled before transplant. Here the CDR3 DNA reads TGTGCCAGCAGCCCTTGGGGGGGGGAGACCCAGTACTTC. This sequence encodes CASSPWGGETQYF.